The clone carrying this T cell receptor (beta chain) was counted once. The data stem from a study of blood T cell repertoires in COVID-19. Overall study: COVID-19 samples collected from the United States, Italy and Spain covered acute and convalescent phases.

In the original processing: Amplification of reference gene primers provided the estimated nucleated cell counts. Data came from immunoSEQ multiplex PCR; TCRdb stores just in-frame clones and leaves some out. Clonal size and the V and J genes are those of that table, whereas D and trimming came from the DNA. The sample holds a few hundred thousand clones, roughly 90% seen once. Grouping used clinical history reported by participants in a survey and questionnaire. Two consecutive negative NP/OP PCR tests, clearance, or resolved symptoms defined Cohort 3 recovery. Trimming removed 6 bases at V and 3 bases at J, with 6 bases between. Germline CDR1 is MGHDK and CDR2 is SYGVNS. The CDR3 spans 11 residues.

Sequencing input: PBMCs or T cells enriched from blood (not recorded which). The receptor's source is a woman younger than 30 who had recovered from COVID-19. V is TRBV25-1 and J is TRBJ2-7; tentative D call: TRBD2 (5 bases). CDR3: CASRTSYEQYF. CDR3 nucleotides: TGTGCCAGCAGAACTAGCTACGAGCAGTACTTC.